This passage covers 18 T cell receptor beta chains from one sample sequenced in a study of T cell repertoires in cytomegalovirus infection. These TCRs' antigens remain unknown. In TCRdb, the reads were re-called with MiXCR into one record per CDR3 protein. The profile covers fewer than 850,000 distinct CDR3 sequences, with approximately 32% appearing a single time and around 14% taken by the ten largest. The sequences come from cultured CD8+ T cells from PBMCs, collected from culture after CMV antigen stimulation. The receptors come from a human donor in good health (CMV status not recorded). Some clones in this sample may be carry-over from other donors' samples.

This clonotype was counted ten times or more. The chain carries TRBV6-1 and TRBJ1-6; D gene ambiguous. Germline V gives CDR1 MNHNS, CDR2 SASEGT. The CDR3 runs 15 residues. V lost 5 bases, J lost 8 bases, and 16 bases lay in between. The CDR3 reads CASSRDLGPYSPLHF. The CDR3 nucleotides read TGTGCCAGCAGTCGGGATCTTGGTCCCTATTCACCCCTCCACTTT.

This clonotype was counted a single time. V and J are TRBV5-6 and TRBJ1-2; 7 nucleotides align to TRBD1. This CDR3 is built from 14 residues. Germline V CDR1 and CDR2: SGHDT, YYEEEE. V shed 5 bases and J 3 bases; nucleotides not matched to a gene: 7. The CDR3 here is CASRSPGTDYGYTF. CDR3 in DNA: TGTGCCAGCAGGTCCCCCGGGACAGACTATGGCTACACCTTC. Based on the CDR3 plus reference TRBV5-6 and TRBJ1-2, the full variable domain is DAGVTQSPTHLIKTRGQQVTLRCSPKSGHDTVSWYQQALGQGPQFIFQYYEEEERQRGNFPDRFSGHQFPNYSSELNVNALLLGDSALYLCASRSPGTDYGYTFGSGTRLTVV.

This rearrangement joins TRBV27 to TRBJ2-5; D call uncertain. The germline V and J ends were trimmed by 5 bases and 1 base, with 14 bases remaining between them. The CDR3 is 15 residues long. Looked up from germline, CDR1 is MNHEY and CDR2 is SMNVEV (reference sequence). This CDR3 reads CASSPTVAAQETQYF. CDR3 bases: TGTGCCAGCAGTCCTACTGTGGCGGCCCAAGAGACCCAGTACTTC.

The CDR3 protein is CASSYSWDNSPLHF. CDR3 coding DNA: TGTGCCAGCAGTTACTCTTGGGATAATTCACCCCTCCACTTT. The V and J genes are TRBV6-6 and TRBJ1-6; D gene ambiguous. V lost 0 bases and J lost 5, with 5 bases in between. The germline gives CDR1 MNHNY, CDR2 SVGAGI (reference sequence). CDR3 length equals 14 residues.

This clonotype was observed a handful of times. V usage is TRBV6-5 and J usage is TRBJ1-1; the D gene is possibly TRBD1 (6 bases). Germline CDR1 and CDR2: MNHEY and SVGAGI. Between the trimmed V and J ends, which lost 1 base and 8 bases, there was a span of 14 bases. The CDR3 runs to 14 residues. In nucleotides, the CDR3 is TGTGCCAGCAGTTACTTCGGTTGGACAGAAGAAGCTTTCTTT. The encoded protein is CASSYFGWTEEAFF.

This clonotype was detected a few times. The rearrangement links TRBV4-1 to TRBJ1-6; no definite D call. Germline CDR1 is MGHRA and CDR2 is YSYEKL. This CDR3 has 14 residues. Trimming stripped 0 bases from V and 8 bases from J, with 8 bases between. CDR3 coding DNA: TGCGCCAGCAGCCAAGATCTGTCCCATTCACCCCTCCACTTT. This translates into CASSQDLSHSPLHF.

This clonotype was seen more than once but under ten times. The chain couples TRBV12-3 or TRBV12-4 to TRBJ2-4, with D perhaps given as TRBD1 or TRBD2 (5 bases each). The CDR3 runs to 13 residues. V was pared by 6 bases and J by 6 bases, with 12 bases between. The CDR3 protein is CASSSGTANIQYF. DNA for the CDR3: TGTGCCAGCAGCTCCGGGACCGCAAACATTCAGTACTTC.

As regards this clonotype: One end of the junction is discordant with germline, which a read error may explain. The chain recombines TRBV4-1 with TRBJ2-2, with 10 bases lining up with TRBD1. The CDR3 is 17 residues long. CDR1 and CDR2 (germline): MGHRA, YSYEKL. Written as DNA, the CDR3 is TGTGCCAGCAGCCAAAGCCGGGACAGGGGATGGACCGGGGAGCTGTTTTTT. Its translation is CASSQSRDRGWTGELFF.

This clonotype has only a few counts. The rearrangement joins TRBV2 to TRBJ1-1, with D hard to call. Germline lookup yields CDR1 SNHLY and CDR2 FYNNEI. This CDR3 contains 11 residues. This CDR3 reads CARRTNTEAFF. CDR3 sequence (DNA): TGTGCGAGGAGGACGAACACTGAAGCTTTCTTT.

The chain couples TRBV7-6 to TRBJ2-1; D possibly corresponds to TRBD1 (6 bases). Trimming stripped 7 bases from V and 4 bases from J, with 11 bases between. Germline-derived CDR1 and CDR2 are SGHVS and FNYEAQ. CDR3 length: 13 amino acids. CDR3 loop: CASTGQLYNEQFF. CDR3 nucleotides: TGTGCCAGCACCGGACAGCTATACAATGAGCAGTTCTTC.

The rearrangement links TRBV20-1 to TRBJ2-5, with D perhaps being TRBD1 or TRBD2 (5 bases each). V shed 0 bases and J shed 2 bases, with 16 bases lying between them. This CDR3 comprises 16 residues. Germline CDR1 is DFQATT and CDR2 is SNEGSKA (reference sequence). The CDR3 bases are TGCAGTGCTAGAGATCTGTGGGAGACAGAACAAGAGACCCAGTACTTC. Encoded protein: CSARDLWETEQETQYF.

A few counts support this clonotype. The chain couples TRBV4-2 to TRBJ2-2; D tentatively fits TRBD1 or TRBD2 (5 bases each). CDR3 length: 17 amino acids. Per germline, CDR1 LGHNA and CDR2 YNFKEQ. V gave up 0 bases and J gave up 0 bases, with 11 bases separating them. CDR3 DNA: TGTGCCAGCAGCCAAGATTGGGACGGCGCGAACACCGGGGAGCTGTTTTTT. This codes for CASSQDWDGANTGELFF.

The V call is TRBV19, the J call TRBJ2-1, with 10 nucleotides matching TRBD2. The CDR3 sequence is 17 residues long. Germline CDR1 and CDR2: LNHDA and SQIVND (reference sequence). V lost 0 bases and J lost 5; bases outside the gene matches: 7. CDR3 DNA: TGTGCCAGTAGTATAGAGATTGAACTAGCGGGGAACAATGAGCAGTTCTTC. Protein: CASSIEIELAGNNEQFF.

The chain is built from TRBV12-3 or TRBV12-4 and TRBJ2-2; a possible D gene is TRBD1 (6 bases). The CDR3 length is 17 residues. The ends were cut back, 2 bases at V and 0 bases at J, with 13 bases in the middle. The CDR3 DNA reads TGTGCCAGCAGTTTATTTCCGGGACACCCGAACACCGGGGAGCTGTTTTTT. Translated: CASSLFPGHPNTGELFF.

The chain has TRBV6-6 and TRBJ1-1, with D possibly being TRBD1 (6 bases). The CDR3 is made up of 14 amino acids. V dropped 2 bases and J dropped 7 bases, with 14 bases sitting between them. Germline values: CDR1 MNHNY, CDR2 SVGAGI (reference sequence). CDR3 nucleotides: TGTGCCAGCAGTTACGGGGGGGCCGGGAATGAAGCTTTCTTT. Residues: CASSYGGAGNEAFF.

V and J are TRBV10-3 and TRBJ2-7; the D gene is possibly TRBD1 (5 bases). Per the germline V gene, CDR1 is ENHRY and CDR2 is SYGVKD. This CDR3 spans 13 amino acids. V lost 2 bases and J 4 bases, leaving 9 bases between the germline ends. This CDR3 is CAISEDRWYEQYV. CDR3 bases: TGTGCCATCAGTGAGGACAGATGGTACGAGCAGTACGTC.

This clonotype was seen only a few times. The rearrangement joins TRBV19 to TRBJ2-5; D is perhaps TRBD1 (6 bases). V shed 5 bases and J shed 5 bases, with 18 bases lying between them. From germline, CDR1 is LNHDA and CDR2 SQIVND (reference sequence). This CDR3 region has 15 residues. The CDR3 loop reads CASSPEGDTWETQYF. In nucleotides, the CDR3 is TGTGCCAGTAGTCCCGAAGGGGACACCTGGGAGACCCAGTACTTC.

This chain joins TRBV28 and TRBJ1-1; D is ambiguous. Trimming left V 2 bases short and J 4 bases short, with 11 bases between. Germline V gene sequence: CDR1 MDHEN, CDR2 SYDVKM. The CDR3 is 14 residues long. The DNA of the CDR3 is TGTGCCAGCAGTTTACGGTCGGGGAGCACTGAAGCTTTCTTT. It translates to CASSLRSGSTEAFF.